This section outlines one TCR beta chain sequence together with its context. Its antigen remains unknown. The data were produced by immunoSEQ multiplex PCR, yet TCRdb's version contains in-frame clones alone and is incomplete. In the table there are about 380,000 clones, about 96% of which are singletons. The CDR3 totals 17 residues. CDR1 is MDHEN and CDR2 is SYDVKM in the germline V gene. Trimming removed 5 bases from V and 0 bases from J, with 18 bases in between. This sample was taken from a study of shared clonotypes between healthy human individuals. Study findings and constraints: Generation probabilities were higher for clonotypes shared across all four sorted-subset donors than for unshared ones.

V usage is TRBV28 and J usage is TRBJ2-3; weak D call: TRBD2 (6 bases). The sequence was obtained from a man in his thirties or forties in good health. The sample was memory CD8+ T cells sorted from blood. Specified subset: CD45RO+ cells pooled with CCR7-negative TemRA cells. In nucleotides, the CDR3 is TGTGCCAGCAGTAGCCTACCCGGGAGCGGGAGCACAGATACGCAGTATTTT. It yields the protein CASSSLPGSGSTDTQYF.